The present entry profiles one T cell receptor beta chain with its context. The antigen remains undetermined. Each CDR3 protein is one row after TCRdb ran MiXCR on the RT-PCR reads. This table holds around 710,000 distinct CDR3 sequences, more than 11% found once. V was clipped by 2 bases and J by 0 bases, with 11 bases between them. Germline V gene sequence: CDR1 MNHEY, CDR2 SVGAGI. This CDR3 contains 15 residues. This sample was included in a study of response to subunit inactivated influenza vaccine. General study points: Every seasonal influenza vaccination brings in few new T cells, the authors suggested.

The material sequenced was PBMCs from blood, taken approximately 15 days before vaccination. The sequence was obtained from a man aged 45-65 years who received an inactivated influenza vaccine. J is TRBJ2-7 and V is TRBV6-5, with D perhaps TRBD1 (5 bases). Written as DNA, the CDR3 is TGTGCCAGCAGTTACGGGGCGGTTAGCTCCTACGAGCAGTACTTC. Translation: CASSYGAVSSYEQYF.